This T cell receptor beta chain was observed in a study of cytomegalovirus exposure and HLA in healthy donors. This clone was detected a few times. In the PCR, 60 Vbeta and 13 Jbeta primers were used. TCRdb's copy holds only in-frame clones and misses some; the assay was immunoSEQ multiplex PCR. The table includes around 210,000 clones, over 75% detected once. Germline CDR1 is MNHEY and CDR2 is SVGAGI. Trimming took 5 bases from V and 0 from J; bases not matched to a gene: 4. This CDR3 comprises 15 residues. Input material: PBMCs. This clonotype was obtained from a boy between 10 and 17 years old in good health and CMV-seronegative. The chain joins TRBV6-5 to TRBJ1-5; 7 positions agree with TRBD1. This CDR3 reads CASSLQGDSNQPQHF. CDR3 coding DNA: TGTGCCAGCAGTCTCCAGGGGGATAGCAATCAGCCCCAGCATTTT.